This entry concerns a single TCR beta chain. Its antigen is not known. This specimen belongs to a study of cytomegalovirus exposure and HLA in healthy donors. Regarding the study as a whole: Rarity characterized most TCR sequences, yet some public TCRs appeared in many donors.

Germline CDR1 and CDR2: SGHDT and YYEEEE. Trimming took 0 bases from V and 4 from J, leaving 9 bases between them. The CDR3 contains 14 residues. Both 60 Vbeta primers and 13 Jbeta primers went into the PCR. Repertoires were generated with immunoSEQ multiplex PCR, while TCRdb's copy carries only in-frame clones and drops some. The data contain about 140,000 clones, around 80% of them singletons. Everyone who donated was a healthy bone marrow donor. Although they were nominally healthy when sampled, donors likely had unrecorded immune exposures. This clonotype was sampled from a man aged 25 to 40 in good health. Input material: PBMCs. V gene TRBV5-6 combines with J gene TRBJ2-3; D is perhaps TRBD2 (5 bases). The CDR3: CASSLGGRADTQYF. DNA of the CDR3: TGTGCCAGCAGCTTGGGTGGGCGGGCAGATACGCAGTATTTT.